These T cell receptor beta chains were read from a single sample in a study of OX40 agonist ivuxolimab in advanced cancers. TCRdb keeps only in-frame clones here, not all; method: immunoSEQ multiplex PCR. The table lists tens of thousands of clones, roughly 80% of them singletons. The specimen was CD4+ or CD8+ T cells sorted from blood, collected in a trial of the OX40 agonist ivuxolimab. The receptors shown here come from an adult with an advanced solid tumor such as melanoma, head and neck, liver or kidney cancer. Each CDR3 is given with its conserved first and last residue. D genes are given only for firm matches. Part of the rows lack a size; the others show once, few, many or a class for expanded clones.

TRBJ1-3 TRBV10-3 NA NA CAISEGGLGSGNTIYF TGTGCCATCAGTGAAGGCGGCCTTGGCTCTGGAAACACCATATATTTT
TRBJ2-3 TRBV5-1 NA NA CASSQGGLGTDTQYF TGCGCCAGCAGCCAGGGAGGTTTGGGCACAGATACGCAGTATTTT
TRBJ1-3 TRBV5-5 NA NA CASRDRSSGNTIYF TGTGCCAGCCGGGACCGGAGCTCTGGAAACACCATATATTTT
TRBJ2-4 TRBV21-1 NA NA CASSKALSRGPRIAKNIQYF TGTGCCAGCAGCAAAGCTCTCTCCAGGGGCCCCCGGATAGCCAAAAACATTCAGTACTTC
TRBJ2-3 TRBV11-1 NA NA CASSTGSRTDTQYF TGTGCCAGCAGCACAGGGTCCCGCACAGATACGCAGTATTTT
TRBJ2-1 TRBV19 NA NA CASSIGGVYNEQFF TGTGCCAGTAGTATAGGGGGCGTCTACAATGAGCAGTTCTTC
TRBJ1-1 TRBV18 NA NA CASSRPEGVNTEAFF TGTGCCAGCTCCCGGCCCGAGGGAGTTAACACTGAAGCTTTCTTT
TRBJ1-4 TRBV7-2 NA NA CASTLLGEKLFF TGTGCCAGCACCCTCCTCGGGGAAAAACTGTTTTTT
TRBJ2-1 TRBV5-1 NA TRBD2 CASSLTSGGPSPGNEQFF TGCGCCAGCAGCTTGACTAGCGGGGGACCGTCGCCGGGGAATGAGCAGTTCTTC
TRBJ2-7 TRBV7-9 few TRBD1 CASSSLATVQGNEQYF TGTGCCAGCAGCTCCCTCGCAACCGTACAGGGGAACGAGCAGTACTTC
TRBJ1-2 TRBV6-6 NA NA CASSYKGPSYGYTF TGTGCCAGCAGTTACAAAGGGCCAAGCTATGGCTACACCTTC
TRBJ1-2 TRBV27 NA TRBD1 CASSRTGDNYGYTF TGTGCCAGCAGTAGGACAGGGGATAACTATGGCTACACCTTC
TRBJ1-1 TRBV27 few NA CASKSNLQALNTEAFF TGTGCCAGCAAATCAAACCTACAAGCTTTGAACACTGAAGCTTTCTTT
TRBJ2-6 TRBV27 NA NA CASSLSQGTGANVLTF TGTGCCAGCAGTTTATCGCAAGGTACTGGGGCCAACGTCCTGACTTTC
TRBJ2-2 TRBV18 NA TRBD1 CASSPLNGQGGGELFF TGTGCCAGCTCACCCCTAAATGGACAGGGCGGCGGGGAGCTGTTTTTT
TRBJ1-2 TRBV5-5 NA TRBD1 CASSPKAWDSTNYGYTF TGTGCCAGCAGCCCCAAGGCCTGGGACAGCACTAACTATGGCTACACCTTC
TRBJ1-5 TRBV7-2 few NA CASSTQGYNQPQHF TGTGCCAGCAGCACCCAGGGTTACAATCAGCCCCAGCATTTT
TRBJ1-2 TRBV30 NA TRBD1 CAWTQEGARGYTF TGTGCCTGGACCCAGGAGGGGGCGCGGGGCTACACCTTC
TRBJ2-3 TRBV19 NA NA CASSTGQLTDTQYF TGTGCCAGTAGTACCGGCCAACTCACAGATACGCAGTATTTT